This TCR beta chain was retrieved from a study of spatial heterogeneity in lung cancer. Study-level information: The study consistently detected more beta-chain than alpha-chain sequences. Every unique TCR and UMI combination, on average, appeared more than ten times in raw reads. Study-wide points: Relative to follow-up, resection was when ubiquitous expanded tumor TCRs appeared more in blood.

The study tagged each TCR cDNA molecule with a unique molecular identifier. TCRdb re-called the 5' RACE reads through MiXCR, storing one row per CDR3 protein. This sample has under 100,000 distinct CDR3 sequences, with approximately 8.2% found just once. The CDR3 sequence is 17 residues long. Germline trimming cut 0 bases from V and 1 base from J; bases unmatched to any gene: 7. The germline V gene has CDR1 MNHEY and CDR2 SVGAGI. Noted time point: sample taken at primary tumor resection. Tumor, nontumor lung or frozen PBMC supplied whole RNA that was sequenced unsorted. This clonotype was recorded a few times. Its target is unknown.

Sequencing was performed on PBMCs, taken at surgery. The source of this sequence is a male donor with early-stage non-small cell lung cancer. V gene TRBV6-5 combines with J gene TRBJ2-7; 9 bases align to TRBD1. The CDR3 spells CASSYSFPGTGSYEQYF. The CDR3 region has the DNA TGTGCCAGCAGTTACTCGTTCCCCGGGACAGGGTCCTACGAGCAGTACTTC.